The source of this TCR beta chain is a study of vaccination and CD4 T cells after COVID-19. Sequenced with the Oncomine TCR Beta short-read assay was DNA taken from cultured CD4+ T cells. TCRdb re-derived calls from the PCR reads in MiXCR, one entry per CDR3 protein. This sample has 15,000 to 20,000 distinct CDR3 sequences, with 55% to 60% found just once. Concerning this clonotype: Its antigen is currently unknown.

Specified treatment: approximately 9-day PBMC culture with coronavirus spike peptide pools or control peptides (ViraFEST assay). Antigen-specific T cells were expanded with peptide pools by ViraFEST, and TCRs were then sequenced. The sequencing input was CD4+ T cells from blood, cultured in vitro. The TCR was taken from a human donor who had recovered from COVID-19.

As DNA, the CDR3 is TGTGCCAGCAGCTCGGGACTAGGCGCAGATACGCAGTATTTT. Residues: CASSSGLGADTQYF. The chain uses TRBV7-9 and TRBJ2-3, with 8 bases matching TRBD2. The CDR3 is 14 amino acids. Trimming removed 4 bases from V and 4 bases from J; junction bases left unmatched: 4. In germline, CDR1 is SEHNR, CDR2 FQNEAQ (reference sequence).